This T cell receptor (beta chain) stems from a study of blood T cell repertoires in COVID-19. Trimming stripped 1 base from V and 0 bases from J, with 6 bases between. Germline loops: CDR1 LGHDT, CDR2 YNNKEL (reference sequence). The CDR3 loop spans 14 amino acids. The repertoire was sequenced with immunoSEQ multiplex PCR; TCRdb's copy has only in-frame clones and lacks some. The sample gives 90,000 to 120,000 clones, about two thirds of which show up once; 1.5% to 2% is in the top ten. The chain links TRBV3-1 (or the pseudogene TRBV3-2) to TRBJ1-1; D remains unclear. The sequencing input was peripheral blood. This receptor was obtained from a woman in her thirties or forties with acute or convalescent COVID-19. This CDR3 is CASSQGQVNTEAFF. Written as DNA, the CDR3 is TGTGCCAGCAGCCAAGGGCAGGTGAACACTGAAGCTTTCTTT.